This paragraph reports one T cell receptor beta chain. Its specificity is unknown. Clones were sequenced by immunoSEQ multiplex PCR, and TCRdb holds only the in-frame ones, with some missing. The repertoire holds about 85,000 clones, around 93% seen once, with 7.6% in the top ten. This sample is drawn from a study of graft-versus-host responses after intestinal transplantation. About the research overall: Recipients underwent multivisceral, liver-intestinal, or isolated intestinal transplants. Anti-thymocyte globulin induction, then tacrolimus and steroids for about three years, went to all recipients.

This TCR was sampled from a human donor who was the organ donor for an intestinal transplant. The specimen comprised unstimulated CD8+ T cells sorted from spleen or lymph node cells, sampled before transplant.

The CDR3 coding sequence is TGCAGCGTGGACCAGGGGGACTACGAGCAGTACTTC. It is translated as CSVDQGDYEQYF. The chain combines TRBV29-1 with TRBJ2-7; 7 bases map to TRBD1. Germline loops: CDR1 SQVTM, CDR2 ANQGSEA. The CDR3 extends over 12 amino acids. V lost 6 bases to trimming and J lost 3 bases; unmatched junction nucleotides: 5.